The sequence of this T cell receptor beta chain was determined in a study of monozygotic twins with inflammatory bowel disease. The germline CDR1 and CDR2 sequences are SGHRS and YFSETQ. The CDR3 is 17 amino acids. TCRdb re-called the 5' RACE reads and gives one entry per CDR3 protein, without DNA. The sample yields 300,000 to 350,000 distinct CDR3 sequences, of which the top ten take up under 2.5%. The sequenced sample consisted of blood. The chain has TRBV5-1 and TRBJ2-2; with no DNA, the TCRdb D assignment of TRBD2 cannot be verified. The receptor was isolated from a human donor with ulcerative colitis or Crohn's disease, or a healthy co-twin of an affected twin (not recorded which). The CDR3 reads CASSKPGTSGRSGELFF. The whole variable domain, filled in from reference TRBV5-1 and TRBJ2-2, reads KAGVTQTPRYLIKTRGQQVTLSCSPISGHRSVSWYQQTPGQGLQFLFEYFSETQRNKGNFPGRFSGRQFSNSRSEMNVSTLELGDSALYLCASSKPGTSGRSGELFFGEGSRLTVL.